The text below deals with one TCR beta chain. As diagnostic evidence, clinical symptoms, serum thyroxine, TRAb, thyroid ultrasound and orbital computed tomography were relied upon. The junction had 12 bases not matched to a gene; V was cut back by 4 bases and J by 7 bases. This CDR3 comprises 15 residues. In germline, CDR1 is SEHNR, CDR2 FQNEAQ (reference sequence). The entry originates in a study of Graves' ophthalmopathy and Graves' hyperthyroidism. Transcripts of RNA were the source for amplifying TCR beta CDR3 regions. The workflow started with a first-round RT-PCR run with HTBI primers and then moved on to a second-round multiplex PCR. TCRdb ran MiXCR on the multiplex PCR reads and lists one entry per CDR3 protein. This repertoire shows about 500,000 distinct CDR3 sequences, 39% found once; its top ten account for over 3.5%.

The receptor comes from an adult man with Graves' hyperthyroidism. Input material: peripheral blood or thyroid tissue (not recorded which). The V call is TRBV7-9, the J call TRBJ2-7, with 8 bases that match TRBD2. CDR3 region: CASSSRLAPNNEQYF. CDR3 DNA: TGTGCCAGCAGCTCCCGACTAGCGCCGAACAATGAGCAGTACTTC.